Each of the 16 T cell receptor beta chains below was sequenced from the same sample in a study of blood T cell repertoires in COVID-19. Libraries were prepared by immunoSEQ multiplex PCR; TCRdb keeps only in-frame clonotypes and omits some of them. The sample has approximately 230,000 clones; under 90% are singletons. What was sequenced was PBMCs or T cells enriched from blood (not recorded which). The source of these receptors is a man aged 40-49 years who had recovered from COVID-19.

The chain recombines TRBV7-9 with TRBJ1-1; 8 bases agree with TRBD1. Germline V gene data show CDR1 as SEHNR and CDR2 as FQNEAQ (reference sequence). The CDR3 spans 14 residues. V shed 1 base, J shed 3 bases, and the junction held 1 base outside the gene matches. The chain's CDR3 is CASSLGQGYTEAFF. The DNA of the CDR3 is TGTGCCAGCAGCTTAGGACAGGGGTACACTGAAGCTTTCTTT.

The chain has TRBV6-5 and TRBJ2-5; D is unresolved. Germline V lookup: CDR1 MNHEY, CDR2 SVGAGI. The ends were cut back, 0 bases at V and 6 bases at J, with 14 bases in the middle. The CDR3 is 15 amino acids. This CDR3 is CASSYSTLAAKTQYF. The CDR3 bases are TGTGCCAGCAGTTACTCGACTCTTGCAGCAAAGACCCAGTACTTC.

The chain has TRBV6-2 or TRBV6-3 and TRBJ2-1; 10 bases fit TRBD2. The germline gives CDR1 MNHEY, CDR2 SVGEGT. This CDR3 spans 16 amino acids. V lost 0 bases, J lost 7 bases, and 6 bases stayed unmatched. In DNA form, the CDR3 reads TGTGCCAGCAGTTACTCTGGACTAGCGGTGAGAAATGAGCAGTTCTTC. It yields the protein CASSYSGLAVRNEQFF.

The V call is TRBV5-1, the J call TRBJ2-1, with 12 bases matching TRBD2. This CDR3 spans 15 amino acids. The germline V gene has CDR1 SGHRS and CDR2 YFSETQ. Germline trimming cut 5 bases from V and 7 bases from J; bases unmatched to any gene: 7. As DNA, the CDR3 is TGCGCCAGCAGGAGGACTAGCGGGGCCGAAAATGAGCAGTTCTTC. Its translation: CASRRTSGAENEQFF.

The sample holds a few counts of this clone. V is TRBV5-5 and J is TRBJ1-4, with 9 bases lining up with TRBD1. The CDR3 has 16 residues. Germline CDR1 and CDR2: SGHKS and YYEKEE (reference sequence). The ends lost 4 bases at V and 8 bases at J; junction bases unmatched: 12. Here the CDR3 DNA reads TGTGCCAGCAGCGTGCCGAGGGACAGGGTATACGAAAAACTGTTTTTT. Translation gives CASSVPRDRVYEKLFF.

V gene TRBV4-1 combines with J gene TRBJ1-1; TRBD1 aligns across 8 bases. V gave up 4 bases and J gave up 4 bases; unmatched junction bases: 17. Per germline, CDR1 MGHRA and CDR2 YSYEKL. The CDR3 loop spans 18 amino acids. As DNA, the CDR3 is TGCGCCAGCAGCCGATCCGGGACAACAGGGGGAGCGGCCACTGAAGCTTTCTTT. It encodes CASSRSGTTGGAATEAFF.

This clone came up once. This sequence joins TRBV7-8 and TRBJ1-2; D remains unclear. Per germline, CDR1 SGHVS and CDR2 FQNEAQ. Trimming shortened V by 2 bases and J by 6 bases, and 7 bases separated the two germline ends. The CDR3 sequence is 12 residues long. The CDR3 loop reads CASSLKGDGYTF. Written as DNA, the CDR3 is TGTGCCAGCAGCTTAAAGGGAGATGGCTACACCTTC.

The chain joins TRBV5-1 to TRBJ1-3; 8 nucleotides agree with TRBD1. The V gene's germline CDR1 is SGHRS and CDR2 YFSETQ. There are 16 residues in the CDR3. V lost 3 bases and J lost 4; bases outside the gene matches: 9. The CDR3 reads CASSYGQGEIGNTIYF. The CDR3 nucleotides are TGCGCCAGCAGCTATGGACAGGGCGAAATCGGAAACACCATATATTTT.

This clone came up once. This rearrangement joins TRBV5-4 to TRBJ1-2; D call uncertain. Germline V gene sequence: CDR1 SGHNT, CDR2 YYREEE (reference sequence). V dropped 10 bases and J dropped 0 bases, with 16 bases sitting between them. This CDR3 has 14 residues. For the CDR3, the DNA is TGTGCCGATAGCGATAGGTCTTCTAACTATGGCTACACCTTC. Protein product: CADSDRSSNYGYTF.

The chain carries TRBV6-2 or TRBV6-3 and TRBJ2-1; 15 bases align to TRBD2. Germline V gene lookup returns CDR1 MNHEY and CDR2 SVGEGT. V was pared by 5 bases and J by 4 bases, with 6 bases of the junction left unmatched. The CDR3 spans 17 residues. CDR3 DNA: TGTGCCAGCAGTAGGTTGGGGACTAGCGGGGGGTACAATGAGCAGTTCTTC. Amino acids: CASSRLGTSGGYNEQFF.

The chain is built from TRBV10-3 and TRBJ2-4; TRBD2 is a possible D gene (7 bases). The ends were cut back, 7 bases at V and 8 bases at J, with 18 bases in the middle. In germline, CDR1 is ENHRY, CDR2 SYGVKD. There are 14 residues in the CDR3. CDR3 amino acids: CAINSGGAEDIQYF. The CDR3 DNA reads as TGTGCCATCAACTCGGGGGGCGCGGAAGACATTCAGTACTTC.

V is TRBV29-1 and J is TRBJ2-1, with 13 positions matching TRBD2. The ends lost 4 bases at V and 1 base at J; junction bases unmatched: 7. The CDR3 totals 17 residues. Germline CDR1 SQVTM, CDR2 ANQGSEA. CDR3 loop: CSVGGTSGAISYNEQFF. For the CDR3, the DNA is TGCAGCGTTGGTGGGACTAGCGGGGCGATTTCCTACAATGAGCAGTTCTTC.

V and J are TRBV7-8 and TRBJ2-5; the D gene is possibly TRBD2 (6 bases). The V gene's germline CDR1 is SGHVS and CDR2 FQNEAQ. V lost 5 bases to trimming and J lost 4 bases, with 14 bases between them. The CDR3 has 14 residues. CDR3 DNA: TGTGCCAGCAGCCTCGGAGCGACTAGAGAGACCCAGTACTTC. Translated, it gives CASSLGATRETQYF.

On this clone: Other nucleotide sequences from this sample produce the same CDR3. V gene TRBV3-1 (or the pseudogene TRBV3-2) combines with J gene TRBJ2-5; 12 bases are a match to TRBD2. V was clipped by 1 base and J by 5 bases; unmatched bases: 2. CDR1 LGHDT and CDR2 YNNKEL come from the germline V gene (reference sequence). The CDR3 has 15 amino acids. CDR3: CASSQGLAGVETQYF. The DNA for the CDR3 is TGTGCCAGCAGCCAAGGACTAGCGGGGGTTGAGACCCAGTACTTC.

J is TRBJ2-7 and V is TRBV6-5, with no clear D. V shed 2 bases and J shed 0 bases, with 8 bases lying between them. Looked up from germline, CDR1 is MNHEY and CDR2 is SVGAGI. The CDR3 has 14 residues. CDR3 loop: CASSYGYSSYEQYF. The CDR3 bases are TGTGCCAGCAGTTACGGCTACAGCTCCTACGAGCAGTACTTC.

Only one count was recorded for this clone. The rearrangement uses TRBV6-6 and TRBJ1-2, with D tentatively TRBD1 (5 bases). The germline V and J ends were trimmed by 2 bases and 3 bases, with 13 bases remaining between them. The CDR3 has 15 amino acids. Per the germline V gene, CDR1 is MNHNY and CDR2 is SVGAGI (reference sequence). DNA of the CDR3: TGTGCCAGCAGTTACCCCCCGGGGGGTGACTATGGCTACACCTTC. The encoded protein is CASSYPPGGDYGYTF.